Here is one T cell receptor beta chain with its context. The authors' processing: Amplified reference gene primers provided the basis for estimating nucleated cell counts. Some clones are missing from TCRdb's copy, which holds only in-frame ones; the method was immunoSEQ multiplex PCR. V and J calls plus clone size are reproduced from that table; the DNA served to infer D and trimming. The sample holds approximately 470,000 clones, around 90% seen once. The source of the sample is a study of blood T cell repertoires in COVID-19. V was cut by 2 bases and J by 4 bases, with 11 bases left in between. The CDR3 has 15 amino acids. Germline V CDR1 and CDR2: SGHAT, FQNNGV. This study enrolled people aged roughly 18 to 90 from roughly 24 US geographic areas. What the recovered Cohort 3 donors had was two negative PCRs, clearance, or symptom resolution.

The sequence was obtained from a woman aged 18-29 years who had recovered from COVID-19. The chain employs TRBV11-2 and TRBJ2-2, with D perhaps TRBD2 (5 bases). Sequencing was done on a sample of PBMCs or T cells enriched from blood (not recorded which). The CDR3 coding sequence is TGTGCCAGCAGCTTAACTAGGGATAGCACCGGGGAGCTGTTTTTT. Protein sequence: CASSLTRDSTGELFF.